These T cell receptor beta chains were read from a single sample in a study of T cells after yellow fever vaccination. One entry per CDR3 protein results from TCRdb running MiXCR on the 5' RACE reads. The table lists roughly 340,000 distinct CDR3 sequences, 8.7% of them singletons. The material was PBMCs, obtained on the day of the first yellow fever vaccination. These receptors were obtained from a man aged 18 to 35 who received the YFV17D yellow fever vaccine. The CDR3 runs from the conserved cysteine through the conserved F or W. A D gene is named only where the DNA matches it firmly.

v_call	d_call	cdr3_length	j_call	cdr3_aa
TRBV28	TRBD1	16	TRBJ1-6	CATSLTGTGLNSPLHF
TRBV10-3	NA	13	TRBJ1-2	CAINSGHRYGYTF
TRBV5-1	NA	15	TRBJ1-5	CASSLDGDGNQPQHF
TRBV12-3/TRBV12-4	TRBD2	19	TRBJ2-2	CASSLRLLRGAPGTGELFF
TRBV12-3/TRBV12-4	NA	16	TRBJ1-2	CASSNIRTEANYGYTF
TRBV19	NA	14	TRBJ1-2	CASSDSPVNYGYTF
TRBV6-2/TRBV6-3	TRBD2	16	TRBJ2-4	CASSYRTSGGPGIQYF
TRBV3-1	NA	16	TRBJ1-6	CASSEPGLPYNSPLHF
TRBV20-1	TRBD1	14	TRBJ1-6	CSALGQGANSPLHF
TRBV9	NA	16	TRBJ1-2	CASSVDSNFLFYGYTF
TRBV5-1	NA	15	TRBJ2-5	CASSFRTAYQETQYF
TRBV7-3	NA	15	TRBJ1-1	CASSQGSGGSTEAFF
TRBV7-2	NA	14	TRBJ1-2	CASSLDSTTARYTF
TRBV9	NA	14	TRBJ2-7	CASSQGGIAYEQYF
TRBV5-1	TRBD1	14	TRBJ1-6	CASTAGTDNSPLHF
TRBV7-9	NA	13	TRBJ2-5	CASSRGARVTQYF
TRBV11-2	TRBD2	17	TRBJ2-3	CASSPGGLAVGTDTQYF
TRBV5-5	NA	17	TRBJ2-5	CASSQQEVGASRETQYF
TRBV7-9	TRBD1	15	TRBJ1-4	CASSPDRGQNEKLFF
TRBV20-1	NA	14	TRBJ1-1	CSASWATVNTEAFF
TRBV5-1	NA	13	TRBJ2-3	CASGGVVADTQYF
TRBV4-1	TRBD2	15	TRBJ2-5	CASSQDRRGGETQYF
TRBV11-1	NA	13	TRBJ1-1	CASSPTGGTEAFF
TRBV6-1	NA	13	TRBJ1-5	CASRLEGNQPQHF
TRBV7-9	NA	12	TRBJ2-6	CASSSWANVLTF
TRBV19	NA	15	TRBJ2-7	CASSIDLGAVYEQYF
TRBV11-1	TRBD2	18	TRBJ2-2	CASSSGTSGGVNTGELFF